This T cell receptor beta chain is from a study of T-cell reconstitution after alpha-beta-depleted transplantation in children. The study, taken as a whole, reports: Hyperexpanded clones declined; after one year, newly produced T cells mostly supplied diversity. Where alpha-beta T cells came from about two months after transplant was reportedly several hundred expanded graft clones. Surviving thymic progenitors and recipient T cells were the source of high TCRbeta diversity at day 60 in some patients.

A remark on this clonotype: The antigen remains unidentified.

J gave up 5 bases and V 5 bases, and 10 bases lay outside the gene matches. Germline assignment: CDR1 SEHNR and CDR2 FQNEAQ (reference sequence). The CDR3 loop spans 16 amino acids. Preparation of the TCRbeta library was carried out with unique molecular identifiers. TCRdb itself ran the PCR reads through MiXCR, one entry per CDR3 protein. This sample has 750,000 to 950,000 distinct CDR3 sequences, with roughly 16% found just once. The chain uses TRBV7-9 and TRBJ2-7; 12 bases line up with TRBD1. Sequences were derived from PBMCs, mostly from graft donor cells, sampled 360 days after TCRalphabeta/CD19-depleted stem cell transplant. The receptor comes from a male patient younger than 18 who had a stem cell transplant for acute lymphoblastic leukemia, so the T cells may come from the graft donor. The DNA for the CDR3 is TGTGCCAGCAGCCCGCCGCCGGGACAGGGGGCTGACGAGCAGTACTTC. Residues: CASSPPPGQGADEQYF.